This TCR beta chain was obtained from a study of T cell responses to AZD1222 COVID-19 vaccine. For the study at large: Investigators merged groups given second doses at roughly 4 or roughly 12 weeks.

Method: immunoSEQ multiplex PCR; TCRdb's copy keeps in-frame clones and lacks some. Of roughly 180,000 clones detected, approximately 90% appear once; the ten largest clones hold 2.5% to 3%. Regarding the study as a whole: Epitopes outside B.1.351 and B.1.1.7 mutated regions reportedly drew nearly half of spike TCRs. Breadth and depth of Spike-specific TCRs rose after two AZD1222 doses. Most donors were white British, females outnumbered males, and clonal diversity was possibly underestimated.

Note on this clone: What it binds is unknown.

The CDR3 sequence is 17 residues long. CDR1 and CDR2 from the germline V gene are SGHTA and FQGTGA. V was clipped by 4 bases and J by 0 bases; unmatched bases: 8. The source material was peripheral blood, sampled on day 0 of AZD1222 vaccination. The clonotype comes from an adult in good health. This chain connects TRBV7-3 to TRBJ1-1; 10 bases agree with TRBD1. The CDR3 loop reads CASSSPGTGALNTEAFF. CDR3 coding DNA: TGTGCCAGCAGCTCCCCAGGGACAGGGGCCTTGAACACTGAAGCTTTCTTT.